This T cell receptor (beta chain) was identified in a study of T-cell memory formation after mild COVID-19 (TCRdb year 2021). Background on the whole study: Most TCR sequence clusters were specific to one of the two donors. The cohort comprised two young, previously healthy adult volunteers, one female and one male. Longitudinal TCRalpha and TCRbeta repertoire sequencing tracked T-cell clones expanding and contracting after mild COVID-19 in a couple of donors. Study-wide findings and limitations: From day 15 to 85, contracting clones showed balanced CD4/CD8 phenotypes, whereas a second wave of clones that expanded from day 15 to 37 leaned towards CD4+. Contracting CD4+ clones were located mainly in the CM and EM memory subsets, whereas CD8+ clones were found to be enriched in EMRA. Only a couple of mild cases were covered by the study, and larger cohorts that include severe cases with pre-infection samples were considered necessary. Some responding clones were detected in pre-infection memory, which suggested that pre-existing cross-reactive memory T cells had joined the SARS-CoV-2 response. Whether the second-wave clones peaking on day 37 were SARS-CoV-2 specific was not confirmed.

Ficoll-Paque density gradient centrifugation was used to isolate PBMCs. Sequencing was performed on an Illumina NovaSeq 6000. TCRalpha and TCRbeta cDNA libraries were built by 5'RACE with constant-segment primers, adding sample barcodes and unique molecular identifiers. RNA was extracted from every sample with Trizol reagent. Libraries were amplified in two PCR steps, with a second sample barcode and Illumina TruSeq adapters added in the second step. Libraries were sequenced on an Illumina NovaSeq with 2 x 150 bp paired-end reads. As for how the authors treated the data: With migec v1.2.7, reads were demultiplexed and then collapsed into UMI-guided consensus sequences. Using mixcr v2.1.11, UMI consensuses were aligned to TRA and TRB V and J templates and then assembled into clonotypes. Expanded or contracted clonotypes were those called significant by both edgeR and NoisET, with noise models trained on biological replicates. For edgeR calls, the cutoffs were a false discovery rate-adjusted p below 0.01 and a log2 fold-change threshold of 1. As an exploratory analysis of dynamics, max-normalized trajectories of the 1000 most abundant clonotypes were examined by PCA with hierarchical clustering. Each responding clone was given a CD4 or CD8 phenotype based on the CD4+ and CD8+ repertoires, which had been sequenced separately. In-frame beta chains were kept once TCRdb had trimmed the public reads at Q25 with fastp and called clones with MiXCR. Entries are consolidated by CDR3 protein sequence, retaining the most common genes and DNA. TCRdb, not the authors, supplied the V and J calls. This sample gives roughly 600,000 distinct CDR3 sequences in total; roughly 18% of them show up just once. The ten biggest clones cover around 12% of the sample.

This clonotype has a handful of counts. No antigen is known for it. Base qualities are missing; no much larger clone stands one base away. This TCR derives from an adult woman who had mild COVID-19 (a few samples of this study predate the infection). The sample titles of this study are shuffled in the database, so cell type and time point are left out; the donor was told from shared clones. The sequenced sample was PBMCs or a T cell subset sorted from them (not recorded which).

The nucleotides are TGTGCCAGCAGCCTCTACTTGGGTAATGAGCAGTTCTTC. This is translated as CASSLYLGNEQFF. The receptor chain draws on TRBV7-6 and TRBJ2-1; the D gene is not confidently resolved. A distance of 12 bases separates the germline ends of V and J, which lose 5 bases and 7 bases respectively. The CDR3 covers 13 residues, taking in both the cysteine and the phenylalanine. The kept DNA is CDR3 alone, 39 bases in frame from the first base. The germline V gene sets CDR1 to SGHVS and CDR2 to FNYEAQ.